Presented here are 14 T cell receptor beta chains from one specimen sequenced in a study of blood T cell repertoires in COVID-19. The table came from immunoSEQ multiplex PCR; TCRdb's copy has only in-frame clones and leaves some out. The sample has roughly 220,000 clones, about 88% seen once. Source material: peripheral blood. The origin of the receptors is a man aged 60 to 69 with acute or convalescent COVID-19.

This clone is a singleton in its sample. The gene calls are TRBV11-1 and TRBJ1-6; D remains ambiguous. The CDR3 has 18 residues. Per germline, CDR1 SGHAT and CDR2 FQDESV (reference sequence). Trimming stripped 0 bases from V and 0 bases from J, with 12 bases between. CDR3 loop: CASSLAEDGSSYNSPLHF. CDR3 bases: TGTGCCAGCAGCTTAGCGGAGGACGGTAGCTCCTATAATTCACCCCTCCACTTT.

The chain combines TRBV5-1 with TRBJ2-3; D not resolved. CDR3 length equals 12 residues. Looked up from germline, CDR1 is SGHRS and CDR2 is YFSETQ. Trimming removed 4 bases from V and 0 bases from J, with 3 bases in between. The CDR3 protein is CASSPSTDTQYF. CDR3 nucleotides: TGCGCCAGCAGCCCTAGCACAGATACGCAGTATTTT.

The CDR3 nucleotides read TGCGCCAGCAGCTTGGCCGTATCGTGGGACAGGGCTCTCTATGGCTACACCTTC. It specifies CASSLAVSWDRALYGYTF. The chain carries TRBV5-1 and TRBJ1-2; 9 bases are shared with TRBD1. CDR3 length equals 18 residues. J lost 4 bases, V lost 0 bases, and 13 bases had no gene match. Germline values: CDR1 SGHRS, CDR2 YFSETQ.

This chain links TRBV7-9 with TRBJ1-1, with 11 positions matching TRBD1. Germline-derived CDR1 and CDR2 are SEHNR and FQNEAQ (reference sequence). The CDR3 spans 16 residues. V lost 5 bases to trimming and J lost 4 bases; unmatched junction nucleotides: 9. The CDR3 protein is CASSARGQGGITEAFF. CDR3 nucleotide sequence: TGTGCCAGCAGCGCTAGGGGACAGGGGGGTATCACTGAAGCTTTCTTT.

CDR3 protein: CAIRQGMNTEAFF. The CDR3 nucleotides are TGTGCCATACGACAGGGGATGAACACTGAAGCTTTCTTT. The chain links TRBV6-5 to TRBJ1-1; 8 bases agree with TRBD1. The CDR3 sequence is 13 residues long. Germline loops: CDR1 MNHEY, CDR2 SVGAGI. Germline trimming cut 10 bases from V and 0 bases from J; bases unmatched to any gene: 4.

The gene calls are TRBV2 and TRBJ1-1; 8 bases fit TRBD1. V was clipped by 3 bases and J by 5 bases; unmatched bases: 11. The CDR3 contains 16 residues. Per the germline V gene, CDR1 is SNHLY and CDR2 is FYNNEI. CDR3 sequence: CASSEPVQGDGTEAFF. CDR3 DNA: TGTGCCAGCAGTGAGCCAGTACAGGGGGACGGGACTGAAGCTTTCTTT.

This rearrangement joins TRBV18 to TRBJ1-4, with 9 bases that match TRBD1. CDR1 KGHSH and CDR2 LQKENI come from the germline V gene. This CDR3 is built from 15 residues. Losses at the gene ends were 3 bases for V and 7 bases for J; bases not matched to a gene: 6. CDR3 sequence (DNA): TGTGCCAGCTCACCGACAGGGGGATTGAGTGAAAAACTGTTTTTT. Amino acid sequence: CASSPTGGLSEKLFF.

A single count supports this clone. J is TRBJ1-1 and V is TRBV4-1; D call uncertain. The germline V and J ends were trimmed by 4 bases and 0 bases, with 15 bases remaining between them. Germline CDR1 is MGHRA and CDR2 is YSYEKL. The CDR3 has 16 residues. The CDR3 loop is CASSPRYEYMNTEAFF. CDR3 in DNA: TGCGCCAGCAGCCCCCGTTATGAATACATGAACACTGAAGCTTTCTTT.

This clone was counted a few times. The chain has TRBV11-2 and TRBJ2-7; D is undetermined. V dropped 6 bases and J dropped 6 bases, with 6 bases sitting between them. Germline V lookup: CDR1 SGHAT, CDR2 FQNNGV. This CDR3 has 10 amino acids. The CDR3 here is CASSYIEQYF. The DNA of the CDR3 is TGTGCCAGCAGTTACATCGAGCAGTACTTC.

This clone was observed a single time. The chain uses TRBV7-2 and TRBJ1-5; tentatively, D is TRBD1 (6 bases). Germline V gene sequence: CDR1 SGHTA, CDR2 FQGNSA. V was pared by 0 bases and J by 3 bases, with 12 bases between. The CDR3 runs 16 residues. CDR3 protein: CASSLAGTQFNQPQHF. Written as DNA, the CDR3 is TGTGCCAGCAGCTTAGCGGGGACACAGTTCAATCAGCCCCAGCATTTT.

The chain recombines TRBV5-4 with TRBJ1-2, with 8 nucleotides matching TRBD1. V shed 6 bases and J 0 bases; nucleotides not matched to a gene: 4. The germline gives CDR1 SGHNT, CDR2 YYREEE (reference sequence). The CDR3 is 14 amino acids. CDR3 in DNA: TGTGCCAGCAAGCAGGGGGCTACTAACTATGGCTACACCTTC. Its protein product is CASKQGATNYGYTF.

This sequence joins TRBV5-1 and TRBJ2-5; TRBD2 matches at 7 bases. J lost 5 bases, V lost 1 base, and 5 bases had no gene match. Germline V gene sequence: CDR1 SGHRS, CDR2 YFSETQ. The CDR3 runs 14 residues. The CDR3 protein is CASSLLAGVETQYF. In DNA, the CDR3 is TGCGCCAGCAGCTTGCTCGCGGGGGTGGAGACCCAGTACTTC. Full variable domain (remainder filled in from reference TRBV5-1 and TRBJ2-5): KAGVTQTPRYLIKTRGQQVTLSCSPISGHRSVSWYQQTPGQGLQFLFEYFSETQRNKGNFPGRFSGRQFSNSRSEMNVSTLELGDSALYLCASSLLAGVETQYFGPGTRLLVL.

This sequence joins TRBV10-3 and TRBJ1-2; unclear D gene. The ends were cut back, 4 bases at V and 2 bases at J, with 8 bases in the middle. Germline V gives CDR1 ENHRY, CDR2 SYGVKD. This CDR3 comprises 13 residues. The CDR3 coding sequence is TGTGCCATCAGTGGGGCTTTAAACTATGGCTACACCTTC. As protein: CAISGALNYGYTF.

CDR3 DNA sequence: TGTGCCATCAGCTCAGGCCGGGGACAGGGGTTGGGCTATGGCTACACCTTC. Protein sequence: CAISSGRGQGLGYGYTF. The chain recombines TRBV10-3 with TRBJ1-2, with TRBD1 matching 10 bases. Looked up from germline, CDR1 is ENHRY and CDR2 is SYGVKD. V trimming: 6 bases; J trimming: 4 bases; junction bases outside the gene matches: 14. CDR3 length equals 17 residues.